A selection of T cell receptor beta chains follows, all from one sample in a study of blood T cell repertoires in COVID-19. Clones were read by immunoSEQ multiplex PCR, and TCRdb kept only the in-frame ones, dropping some. This table has about 130,000 clones, roughly 80% appearing once. The sample comprised peripheral blood. Receptor source: a woman aged 70-85 years with COVID-19, enrolled during active disease. CDR3s leave out the opening cysteine and the closing phenylalanine or tryptophan. Each record gives: CDR3 protein, V gene, clone size, D gene, J gene. A D gene is named only where the DNA matches it firmly. A clone size is listed for some rows: how often the clone was seen (once, few, many), or a class if it is expanded.

CDR3: ASSQGTGVHRGAF
V: TRBV3-1/TRBV3-2
size: -
D: TRBD1
J: TRBJ1-1

CDR3: ASSADSYPTYEQY
V: TRBV11-2
size: -
D: -
J: TRBJ2-7

CDR3: AWSAGSYEQY
V: TRBV30
size: few
D: -
J: TRBJ2-7

CDR3: ASSQAGTGPYEQY
V: TRBV3-1/TRBV3-2
size: -
D: TRBD1
J: TRBJ2-7

CDR3: ASSLSGLTNEKLF
V: TRBV5-4
size: once
D: -
J: TRBJ1-4

CDR3: ASSPKGRGGLVDTQY
V: TRBV7-2
size: -
D: TRBD2
J: TRBJ2-3

CDR3: ASSGQGQGQPQH
V: TRBV18
size: -
D: TRBD1
J: TRBJ1-5

CDR3: ASSLGLQGSSPLH
V: TRBV5-4
size: -
D: TRBD1
J: TRBJ1-6

CDR3: AISVDYRSSYEQY
V: TRBV10-3
size: -
D: -
J: TRBJ2-7

CDR3: ASSPEPWTNEKLF
V: TRBV18
size: few
D: -
J: TRBJ1-4

CDR3: ASSPIGTSGGAPLQDTQY
V: TRBV5-5
size: -
D: TRBD2
J: TRBJ2-3

CDR3: ASSQDLDVQRVLF
V: TRBV4-3
size: -
D: -
J: TRBJ1-4

CDR3: ASSTTGGADFSGELF
V: TRBV5-4
size: -
D: TRBD1
J: TRBJ2-2

CDR3: ASSPSTGSYEQY
V: TRBV7-9
size: -
D: TRBD1
J: TRBJ2-7

CDR3: ASRATGWGTEAF
V: TRBV6-5
size: -
D: -
J: TRBJ1-1

CDR3: AWRAPGTNYGYT
V: TRBV30
size: -
D: -
J: TRBJ1-2

CDR3: ASSTKSGAISEKLF
V: TRBV7-9
size: -
D: -
J: TRBJ1-4

CDR3: ASSRGAAMNTEAF
V: TRBV7-9
size: -
D: -
J: TRBJ1-1

CDR3: ASSQLQGHGYT
V: TRBV3-1/TRBV3-2
size: -
D: -
J: TRBJ1-2

CDR3: ATSRAARDTQY
V: TRBV15
size: -
D: -
J: TRBJ2-3

CDR3: ASSLKGSYNSPLH
V: TRBV27
size: -
D: -
J: TRBJ1-6

CDR3: ASSYSSGGDTQY
V: TRBV6-2/TRBV6-3
size: -
D: TRBD2
J: TRBJ2-3

CDR3: ASSQDSSGFYTGELF
V: TRBV3-1/TRBV3-2
size: -
D: TRBD2
J: TRBJ2-2

CDR3: ASSLTSGGGHTQY
V: TRBV5-4
size: once
D: TRBD2
J: TRBJ2-3

CDR3: ASSQGQGSTTEAF
V: TRBV4-3
size: -
D: TRBD1
J: TRBJ1-1

CDR3: ASSQAGQGENTIY
V: TRBV6-5
size: -
D: TRBD1
J: TRBJ1-3

CDR3: ASTYWGTSGYYEQY
V: TRBV5-6
size: -
D: TRBD2
J: TRBJ2-7

CDR3: ASSTGREKTQY
V: TRBV2
size: -
D: -
J: TRBJ2-5

CDR3: AWRPGQGGGYT
V: TRBV30
size: -
D: TRBD1
J: TRBJ1-2

CDR3: ASSRGQGGGYT
V: TRBV4-3
size: -
D: TRBD1
J: TRBJ1-2

CDR3: ASVRGAAKGTQY
V: TRBV30
size: -
D: -
J: TRBJ2-5

CDR3: ASSLVAGQASDYGYT
V: TRBV5-1
size: -
D: -
J: TRBJ1-2

CDR3: AWSGDDRRQPQH
V: TRBV30
size: few
D: -
J: TRBJ1-5

CDR3: ASSPTGTGGRAGANVLT
V: TRBV5-1
size: -
D: TRBD1
J: TRBJ2-6

CDR3: ATQISGTGVEQY
V: TRBV6-5
size: few
D: TRBD1
J: TRBJ2-7

CDR3: ASSKSDNEKLF
V: TRBV28
size: once
D: -
J: TRBJ1-4

CDR3: ATSDEDRNYGYT
V: TRBV24-1
size: -
D: TRBD1
J: TRBJ1-2

CDR3: ASSYSGQGTGNTEAF
V: TRBV6-2/TRBV6-3
size: -
D: TRBD1
J: TRBJ1-1

CDR3: AWSVLEILNTEAF
V: TRBV30
size: -
D: -
J: TRBJ1-1

CDR3: SAREGRAF
V: TRBV20-1
size: few
D: -
J: TRBJ1-1

CDR3: ASLNQPGGTGELF
V: TRBV2
size: -
D: -
J: TRBJ2-2

CDR3: ASSFGRGLSSPLH
V: TRBV5-1
size: -
D: TRBD1
J: TRBJ1-6

CDR3: ASSALAGGEQF
V: TRBV2
size: -
D: -
J: TRBJ2-1

CDR3: AISEEVVSEAF
V: TRBV10-3
size: -
D: -
J: TRBJ1-1

CDR3: ASSPSPLSNYGYT
V: TRBV18
size: few
D: -
J: TRBJ1-2

CDR3: ASSPRTGEYGYT
V: TRBV27
size: -
D: TRBD1
J: TRBJ1-2

CDR3: ASSEAGGRNEQY
V: TRBV6-1
size: -
D: TRBD1
J: TRBJ2-7

CDR3: ASSPGQGVNNQPQH
V: TRBV18
size: -
D: TRBD1
J: TRBJ1-5

CDR3: ASSQDPPRAGGPDTQY
V: TRBV3-1/TRBV3-2
size: few
D: TRBD2
J: TRBJ2-3

CDR3: ASSLSRGADGYT
V: TRBV7-2
size: -
D: -
J: TRBJ1-2